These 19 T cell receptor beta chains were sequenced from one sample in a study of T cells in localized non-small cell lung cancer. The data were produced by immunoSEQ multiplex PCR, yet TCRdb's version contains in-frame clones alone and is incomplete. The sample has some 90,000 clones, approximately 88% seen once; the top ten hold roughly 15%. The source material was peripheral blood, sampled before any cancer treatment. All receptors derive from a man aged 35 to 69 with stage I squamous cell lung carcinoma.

The CDR3 nucleotides read TGTGCCAGCTCACCTATGGGGCGCGGTGGCGAGCAGTACTTC. It codes for CASSPMGRGGEQYF. The rearrangement uses TRBV18 and TRBJ2-7; TRBD1 might be the D (5 bases). Germline CDR1 is KGHSH and CDR2 is LQKENI. The V end was cut by 3 bases, the J end by 6 bases, with 15 bases between. This CDR3 has 14 amino acids.

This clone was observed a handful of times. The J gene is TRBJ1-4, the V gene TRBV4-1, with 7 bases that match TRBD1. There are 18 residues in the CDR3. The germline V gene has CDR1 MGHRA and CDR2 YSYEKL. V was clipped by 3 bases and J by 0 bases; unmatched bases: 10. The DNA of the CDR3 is TGCGCCAGCAGCCATCCCACCGGACAGGTTGCAACTAATGAAAAACTGTTTTTT. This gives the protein CASSHPTGQVATNEKLFF.

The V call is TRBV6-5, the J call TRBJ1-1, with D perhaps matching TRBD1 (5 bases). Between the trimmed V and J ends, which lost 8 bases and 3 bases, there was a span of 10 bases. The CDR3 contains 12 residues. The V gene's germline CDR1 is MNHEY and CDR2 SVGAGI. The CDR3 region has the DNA TGTGCCAGCGGGGGGGGGTACACTGAAGCTTTCTTT. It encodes CASGGGYTEAFF.

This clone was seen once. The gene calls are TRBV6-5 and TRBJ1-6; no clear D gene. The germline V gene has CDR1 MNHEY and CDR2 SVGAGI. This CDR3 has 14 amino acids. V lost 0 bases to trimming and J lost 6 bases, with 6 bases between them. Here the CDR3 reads CASSYSGFNSPLHF. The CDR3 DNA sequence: TGTGCCAGCAGTTACTCCGGTTTTAATTCACCCCTCCACTTT.

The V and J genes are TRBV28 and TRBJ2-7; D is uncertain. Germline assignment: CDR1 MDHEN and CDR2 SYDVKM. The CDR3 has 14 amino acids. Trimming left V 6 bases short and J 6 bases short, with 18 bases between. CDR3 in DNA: TGTGCCAGCAGCCCCCGTCGGCCACCGTCCGAGCAGTACTTC. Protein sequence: CASSPRRPPSEQYF. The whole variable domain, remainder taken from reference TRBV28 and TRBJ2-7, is DVKVTQSSRYLVKRTGEKVFLECVQDMDHENMFWYRQDPGLGLRLIYFSYDVKMKEKGDIPEGYSVSREKKERFSLILESASTNQTSMYLCASSPRRPPSEQYFGPGTRLTVT.

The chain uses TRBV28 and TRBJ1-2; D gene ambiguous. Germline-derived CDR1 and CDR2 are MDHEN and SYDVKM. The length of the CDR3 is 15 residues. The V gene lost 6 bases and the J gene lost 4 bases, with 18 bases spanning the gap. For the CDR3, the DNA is TGTGCCAGCAGGCCTACTCCAAACCCTATCTATGGCTACACCTTC. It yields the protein CASRPTPNPIYGYTF.

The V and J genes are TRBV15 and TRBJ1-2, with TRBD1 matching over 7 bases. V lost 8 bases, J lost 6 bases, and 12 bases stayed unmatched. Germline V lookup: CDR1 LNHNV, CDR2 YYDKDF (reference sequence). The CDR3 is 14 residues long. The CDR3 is CATPPSRQGHGYTF. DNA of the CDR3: TGTGCCACCCCCCCTAGTAGACAGGGCCATGGCTACACCTTC.

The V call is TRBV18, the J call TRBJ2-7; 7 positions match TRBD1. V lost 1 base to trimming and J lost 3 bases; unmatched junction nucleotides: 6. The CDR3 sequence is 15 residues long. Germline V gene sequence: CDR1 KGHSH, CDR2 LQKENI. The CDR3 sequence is CASSPQGAKGYEQYF. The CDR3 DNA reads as TGTGCCAGCTCACCACAGGGGGCCAAGGGCTACGAGCAGTACTTC.

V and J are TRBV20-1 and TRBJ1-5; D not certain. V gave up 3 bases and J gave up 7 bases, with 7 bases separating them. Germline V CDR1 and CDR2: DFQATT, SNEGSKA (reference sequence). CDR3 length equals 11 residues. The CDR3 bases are TGCAGTGCTAGGGAGGCGCAGCCCCAGCATTTT. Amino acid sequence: CSAREAQPQHF.

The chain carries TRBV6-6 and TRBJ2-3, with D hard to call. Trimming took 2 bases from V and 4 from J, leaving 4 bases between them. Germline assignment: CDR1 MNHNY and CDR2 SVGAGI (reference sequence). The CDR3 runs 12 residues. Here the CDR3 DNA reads TGTGCCAGCAGTTACGGCCCAGATACGCAGTATTTT. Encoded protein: CASSYGPDTQYF.

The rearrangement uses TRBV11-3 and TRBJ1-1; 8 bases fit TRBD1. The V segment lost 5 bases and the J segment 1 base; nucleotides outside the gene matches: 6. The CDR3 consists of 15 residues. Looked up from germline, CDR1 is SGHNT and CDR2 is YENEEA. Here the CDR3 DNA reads TGTGCCAGCAGCCTCGGGACAGGACAGAACACTGAAGCTTTCTTT. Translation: CASSLGTGQNTEAFF.

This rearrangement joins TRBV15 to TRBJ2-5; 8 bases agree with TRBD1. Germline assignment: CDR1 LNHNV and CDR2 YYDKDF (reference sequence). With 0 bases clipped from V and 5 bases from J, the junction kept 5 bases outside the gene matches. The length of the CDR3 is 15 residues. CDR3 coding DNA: TGTGCCACCAGCAGAGATGGGACAGGTCGCGAGACCCAGTACTTC. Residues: CATSRDGTGRETQYF.

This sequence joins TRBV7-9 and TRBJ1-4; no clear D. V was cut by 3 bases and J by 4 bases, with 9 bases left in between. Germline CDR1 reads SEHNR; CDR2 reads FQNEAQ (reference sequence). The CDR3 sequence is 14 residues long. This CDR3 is CASSLSQVNEKLFF. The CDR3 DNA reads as TGTGCCAGCAGCTTGAGTCAGGTTAATGAAAAACTGTTTTTT.

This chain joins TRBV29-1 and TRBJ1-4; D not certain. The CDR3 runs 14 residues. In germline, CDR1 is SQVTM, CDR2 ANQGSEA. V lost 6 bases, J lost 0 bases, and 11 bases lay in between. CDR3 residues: CSVASAATNEKLFF. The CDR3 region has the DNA TGCAGCGTGGCCTCGGCTGCAACTAATGAAAAACTGTTTTTT.

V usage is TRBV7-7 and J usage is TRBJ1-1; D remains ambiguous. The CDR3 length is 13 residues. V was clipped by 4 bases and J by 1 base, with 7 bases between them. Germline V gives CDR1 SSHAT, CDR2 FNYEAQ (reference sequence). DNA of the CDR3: TGTGCCAGCAGCTCAAATCCGAACACTGAAGCTTTCTTT. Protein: CASSSNPNTEAFF.

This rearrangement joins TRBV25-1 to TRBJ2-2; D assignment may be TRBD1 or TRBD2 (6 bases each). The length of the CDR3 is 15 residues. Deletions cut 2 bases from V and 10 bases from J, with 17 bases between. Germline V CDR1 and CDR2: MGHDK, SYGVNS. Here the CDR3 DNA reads TGTGCCAGCAGTGAAGTTGGGGGGCCCCGGCAGGAGCTGTTTTTT. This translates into CASSEVGGPRQELFF.

CDR3 loop: CASSLRGLSYEQYF. CDR3 nucleotide sequence: TGTGCCAGCAGCTTGAGGGGGCTCTCTTACGAGCAGTACTTC. The chain joins TRBV7-9 to TRBJ2-7, with TRBD1 identical over 7 bases. Trimming took 3 bases from V and 4 from J; bases not matched to a gene: 6. The CDR3 loop spans 14 amino acids. Per germline, CDR1 SEHNR and CDR2 FQNEAQ (reference sequence).

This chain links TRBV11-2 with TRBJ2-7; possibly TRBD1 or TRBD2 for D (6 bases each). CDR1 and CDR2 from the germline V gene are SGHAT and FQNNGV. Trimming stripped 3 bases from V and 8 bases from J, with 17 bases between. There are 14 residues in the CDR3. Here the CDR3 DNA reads TGTGCCAGCAGCTTGGGGGGCTCCATGGAGAAGCAGTACTTC. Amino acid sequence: CASSLGGSMEKQYF. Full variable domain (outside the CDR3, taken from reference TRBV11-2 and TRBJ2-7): EAGVAQSPRYKIIEKRQSVAFWCNPISGHATLYWYQQILGQGPKLLIQFQNNGVVDDSQLPKDRFSAERLKGVDSTLKIQPAKLEDSAVYLCASSLGGSMEKQYFGPGTRLTVT.

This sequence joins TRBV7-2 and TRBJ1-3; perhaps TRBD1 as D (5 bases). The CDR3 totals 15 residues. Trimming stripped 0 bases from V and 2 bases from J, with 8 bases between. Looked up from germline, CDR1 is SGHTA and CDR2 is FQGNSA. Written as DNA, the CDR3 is TGTGCCAGCAGCTTAGCTGGGACGGCTGGAAACACCATATATTTT. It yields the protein CASSLAGTAGNTIYF.